One TCR beta chain is described in this entry. Its recognized antigen is unknown. Being one base from a much bigger clone, this may be a read error. Library method: 5' RACE. Sequencing was carried out with an Illumina HiSeq 2500. A second roughly 6 to 11 cycle PCR used a sample-barcoded 5' primer and a J-beta primer mix. Each TCR beta cDNA molecule received a unique molecular identifier from a template-switch 5' adaptor carrying 12 random nucleotides. Each sample yielded at least 2.5 million CDR3-containing paired-end reads. All of the RNA was converted into first-strand cDNA using the Mint cDNA synthesis kit, with a TRBC-specific oligonucleotide serving as the primer. All cDNA was treated with uracil-DNA glycosylase and then went through a first 18-cycle PCR with the universal primers M1SS and BC2_uni_R. Per the source publication's procedure: Normalization of each sample was performed by random selection of 1 million high-quality reads, each carrying a distinct molecular identifier. Instead of being binned into consensus sequences, reads that shared molecular identifiers were thrown out. MiTCR, with a Q25 quality threshold and the strictest error-elimination algorithm, was used for CDR3 identification, clonotype clustering and error correction. A nonparametric unseen species model with Euler transformation was used to estimate lower-bound total TCR beta diversity. TCRdb trimmed the raw reads at Q25, called clones with MiXCR and kept productive beta chains. Rows are unified per CDR3 protein, each entry keeping the most common DNA and genes. The V and J calls were not made by the authors but by TCRdb's processing. The sample table lists 1.5 million to 2 million distinct CDR3 sequences, roughly 27% of them with a count of one. The ten largest clones represent about 7.7% of the sample.

The donors were roughly 39 Caucasian individuals from Russia, aged about 6 to 95 years, who were systemically healthy. Each donor gave ten milliliters of peripheral blood, collected into EDTA-treated Vacutainer tubes. Ficoll-Paque density-gradient centrifugation was used to isolate PBMCs, with at least 6 million per sample. Total RNA was extracted from PBMCs with Trizol reagent, with at least 5 micrograms obtained per sample. The percentages of naive CD45RAhigh/CD27high T cells were determined by flow cytometry on a PBMC aliquot from every donor. The sample belongs to a study of blood T cells in healthy people across ages (dated by TCRdb to the mid-2010s). A note on the overall study: In model experiments, roughly one uniquely barcoded TCR beta cDNA molecule per two T cells was captured by template switching. The study measured age-related changes in TCR beta repertoire diversity using deep sequencing normalized with unique cDNA molecular identifiers. Four age groups were formed from the donors: young (average approximately 16 years), middle-aged (approximately 40), aged (more than 55) and long-lived (less than 85). To avoid experimental bias, donors of different ages were spread randomly across the sequencing lanes. Using the same blood draw, the study looked at two additional independent replicas of 1 million unique cDNA reads for two donors, one aged 18 to 30 and the other aged 80 or older. Results and caveats for the whole study, not just this receptor: Donor CMV infection status was unknown, potentially confounding age-related changes in expanded clonotypes. Compared with the aged group, the long-lived group had more naive CD4+ T cells, fewer expanded clones and increased TCR diversity, suggesting age selection. Observed TCR beta diversity per million T cells fell roughly linearly with age, and a significant reduction was already apparent by age around 40. Total diversity estimates from one million sequenced T cells were considered lower bounds and underestimates. A strong correlation was found between observed TCR beta diversity and the percentage of naive T cells measured by flow cytometry. Because profiling used bulk unsorted PBMCs, naive and antigen-experienced compartments could not be compared conclusively.

V loses 6 bases at its end and J loses 7 bases; junction bases beyond the gene matches: 15. The CDR3 runs 15 amino acids, cysteine and phenylalanine included. Only CDR3 DNA remains: 45 bases, in frame from the first base. The germline V gene gives CDR1 as ENHRY and CDR2 as SYGVKD. The V gene is TRBV10-3 and the J gene is TRBJ2-7; TRBD1 fits 7 bases in the junction. The TCR comes from a woman aged 30 to 39 in good health. Sequencing was carried out using blood. The CDR3 protein: CAISATPGQTDEQYF. Here is the DNA: TGTGCCATCAGCGCAACACCGGGACAGACGGATGAGCAGTACTTC.